Below, 26 T cell receptor beta chains from the same sample are listed, as sequenced in a study of CD8+ T cells in alopecia areata. The sample's treatment: oral pan-JAK inhibitor, 5-10 mg twice daily. cDNA prepared by RNA extraction and subsequent reverse transcription served as the template for sequencing. Method: immunoSEQ multiplex PCR; TCRdb's copy keeps in-frame clones and lacks some. The sample has roughly 110,000 clones, approximately 55% seen once; the top ten hold approximately 3.1%. This material consisted of CD4+ T cells sorted from blood, taken at week 24, from a patient treated with tofacitinib. The source of these receptors is a human donor with alopecia areata.

This chain links TRBV7-9 with TRBJ2-5; D call uncertain. This CDR3 has 13 residues. Per the germline V gene, CDR1 is SEHNR and CDR2 is FQNEAQ (reference sequence). V was cut by 5 bases and J by 5 bases, with 12 bases left in between. The CDR3 protein is CASSPELGETQYF. DNA of the CDR3: TGTGCCAGCAGCCCTGAGCTCGGGGAGACCCAGTACTTC.

V gene TRBV18 combines with J gene TRBJ2-6; 9 bases line up with TRBD1. CDR1 and CDR2 from the germline V gene are KGHSH and LQKENI. After removal of 3 bases from V and 0 bases from J, the junction contained 6 bases not matched to a gene. The CDR3 length is 18 residues. The CDR3 nucleotides are TGTGCCAGCTCACCGGCCGGGACAGGGAACTCTGGGGCCAACGTCCTGACTTTC. Translated: CASSPAGTGNSGANVLTF.

This rearrangement joins TRBV9 to TRBJ1-1, with a weak D call TRBD1 (6 bases). This CDR3 has 15 residues. Germline CDR1 SGDLS, CDR2 YYNGEE. The ends were cut back, 0 bases at V and 1 base at J, with 10 bases in the middle. CDR3 DNA sequence: TGTGCCAGCAGCGTAGGAGGGGGAGAGAACACTGAAGCTTTCTTT. Encoded protein: CASSVGGGENTEAFF.

The CDR3 sequence is CASSRAGLTDTQYF. CDR3 coding DNA: TGTGCCAGCAGCCGGGCGGGCTTAACAGATACGCAGTATTTT. The rearrangement links TRBV11-2 to TRBJ2-3; the D gene is possibly TRBD2 (5 bases). This CDR3 has 14 amino acids. Per the germline V gene, CDR1 is SGHAT and CDR2 is FQNNGV. Trimming took 5 bases from V and 3 from J, leaving 12 bases between them. Full variable domain (outside the CDR3, taken from reference TRBV11-2 and TRBJ2-3): EAGVAQSPRYKIIEKRQSVAFWCNPISGHATLYWYQQILGQGPKLLIQFQNNGVVDDSQLPKDRFSAERLKGVDSTLKIQPAKLEDSAVYLCASSRAGLTDTQYFGPGTRLTVL.

In the case of this clone: This specimen includes other DNA sequences encoding the same CDR3. J is TRBJ1-2 and V is TRBV30; weak D call: TRBD1 (5 bases). CDR1 is GTSNPN and CDR2 is SVGIG in the germline V gene (reference sequence). The CDR3 runs 12 residues. The V end was cut by 2 bases, the J end by 4 bases, with 8 bases between. CDR3 nucleotide sequence: TGTGCCTGGAGTTCCGGGGGCTATGGCTACACCTTC. Translating it yields CAWSSGGYGYTF.

The V call is TRBV7-9, the J call TRBJ1-6; TRBD1 agrees at 9 bases. From germline, CDR1 is SEHNR and CDR2 FQNEAQ (reference sequence). CDR3 size: 16 residues. Germline trimming cut 1 base from V and 7 bases from J; bases unmatched to any gene: 5. CDR3 sequence: CASSLGVGQGNSPLHF. The CDR3 DNA reads TGTGCCAGCAGCTTAGGAGTAGGACAGGGGAATTCACCCCTCCACTTT.

The chain combines TRBV27 with TRBJ1-2, with D unclear. CDR1 MNHEY and CDR2 SMNVEV come from the germline V gene (reference sequence). Between the trimmed V and J ends, which lost 0 bases and 5 bases, there was a span of 10 bases. This CDR3 has 14 amino acids. CDR3 sequence reads: CASSLSGGGYGYTF. In nucleotides, the CDR3 is TGTGCCAGCAGTTTATCGGGTGGAGGGTATGGCTACACCTTC.

The V call is TRBV29-1, the J call TRBJ1-1; 10 bases are a match to TRBD1. This CDR3 contains 15 residues. CDR1 and CDR2 (germline): SQVTM, ANQGSEA. Unmatched junction bases numbered 10, after V lost 6 bases and J lost 3 bases. The CDR3 spells CSVVPGTGADTEAFF. CDR3 coding DNA: TGCAGCGTGGTCCCGGGGACAGGGGCGGACACTGAAGCTTTCTTT.

The chain links TRBV6-6 to TRBJ2-1, with 8 bases fitting TRBD2. The germline V gene encodes CDR1 MNHNY and CDR2 SVGAGI (reference sequence). Trimming at V came to 2 bases and at J to 12 bases, leaving 15 bases not matched to a gene. The CDR3 runs to 16 residues. The CDR3, as DNA: TGTGCCAGCAGTTACCCCCCCCGGGAGGGGGACCTAGGGCAGTTCTTC. Amino acids: CASSYPPREGDLGQFF.

This clone came up a few times. The rearrangement links TRBV29-1 to TRBJ2-2, with 10 positions matching TRBD1. Germline CDR1 is SQVTM and CDR2 is ANQGSEA. This CDR3 has 14 amino acids. Trimming removed 5 bases from V and 3 bases from J; junction bases left unmatched: 3. The CDR3 coding sequence is TGCAGCGTTCTAGGGACAGGGGACACCGGGGAGCTGTTTTTT. It specifies CSVLGTGDTGELFF.

This chain connects TRBV2 to TRBJ2-2; no clear D. CDR1 SNHLY and CDR2 FYNNEI come from the germline V gene. The germline V and J ends were trimmed by 2 bases and 8 bases, with 15 bases remaining between them. CDR3 length: 15 residues. CDR3 loop: CASSESGPLRGELFF. Written as DNA, the CDR3 is TGTGCCAGCAGTGAATCCGGGCCTTTAAGAGGGGAGCTGTTTTTT.

The rearrangement joins TRBV19 to TRBJ2-3; D unresolved. V was cut by 10 bases and J by 4 bases, with 24 bases left in between. Germline V gene lookup returns CDR1 LNHDA and CDR2 SQIVND (reference sequence). This CDR3 has 16 amino acids. Here the CDR3 reads CATARVMQTAPDTQYF. CDR3 nucleotide sequence: TGTGCCACCGCCCGGGTGATGCAGACGGCACCAGATACGCAGTATTTT.

CDR3 coding DNA: TGTGCCAGCAGCCACGAGGGGAGCACAGATACGCAGTATTTT. It is translated as CASSHEGSTDTQYF. The rearrangement uses TRBV4-2 and TRBJ2-3; D is perhaps TRBD1 or TRBD2 (5 bases each). With 3 bases removed from V and 0 bases from J, the gap between germline ends came to 7 bases. This CDR3 region has 14 residues. Germline V gives CDR1 LGHNA, CDR2 YNFKEQ.

The rearrangement uses TRBV30 and TRBJ1-1; D call uncertain. The CDR3 has 15 residues. From germline, CDR1 is GTSNPN and CDR2 SVGIG (reference sequence). With 4 bases removed from V and 0 bases from J, the gap between germline ends came to 15 bases. CDR3 sequence reads: CAWKWSGLLNTEAFF. The CDR3, as DNA: TGTGCCTGGAAATGGTCCGGGCTTCTGAACACTGAAGCTTTCTTT.

The V call is TRBV9, the J call TRBJ2-3; D gene ambiguous. The CDR3 is made up of 14 amino acids. V lost 4 bases to trimming and J lost 0 bases, with 9 bases between them. Germline values: CDR1 SGDLS, CDR2 YYNGEE. CDR3 DNA: TGTGCCAGCAGCAACCTCATAAGCACAGATACGCAGTATTTT. Translating it yields CASSNLISTDTQYF.

This chain connects TRBV15 to TRBJ2-5, with a tentative D call TRBD2 (6 bases). This CDR3 is built from 15 residues. V gave up 3 bases and J gave up 2 bases, with 13 bases separating them. Germline-derived CDR1 and CDR2 are LNHNV and YYDKDF (reference sequence). The CDR3 nucleotides read TGTGCCACCAGCAGGGTACCCGGGACTCAAGAGACCCAGTACTTC. The encoded protein is CATSRVPGTQETQYF.

This clone appeared once. The CDR3 DNA reads TGTGCCAGCAGTCCTGGGGCAGATAGCAATCAGCCCCAGCATTTT. Translating it yields CASSPGADSNQPQHF. This sequence joins TRBV7-8 and TRBJ1-5, with a weak D call TRBD1 (5 bases). Trimming removed 6 bases at V and 0 bases at J, with 12 bases between. This CDR3 is built from 15 residues. CDR1 and CDR2 from the germline V gene are SGHVS and FQNEAQ.

The chain joins TRBV7-2 to TRBJ2-1; D is unclear. CDR3 size: 14 residues. Trimming removed 1 base from V and 5 bases from J, with 9 bases in between. CDR1 and CDR2 from the germline V gene are SGHTA and FQGNSA. This CDR3 is CASSLGGLHNEQFF. CDR3 nucleotide sequence: TGTGCCAGCAGCTTAGGCGGTCTCCACAATGAGCAGTTCTTC.

The rearrangement uses TRBV5-4 and TRBJ2-1, with a possible D match to TRBD2 (6 bases). Trimming stripped 0 bases from V and 3 bases from J, with 13 bases between. The CDR3 extends over 16 amino acids. Germline CDR1 and CDR2: SGHNT and YYREEE (reference sequence). The CDR3 loop reads CASSLGGIAGYNEQFF. The CDR3 coding sequence is TGTGCCAGCAGCTTGGGCGGGATCGCAGGCTACAATGAGCAGTTCTTC.

The chain couples TRBV7-2 to TRBJ1-2, with 7 bases fitting TRBD1. The J segment lost 8 bases and the V segment lost 3 bases, leaving 3 bases of the junction unmatched. The CDR3 is 12 amino acids. CDR1 and CDR2 (germline): SGHTA, FQGNSA. CDR3 sequence: CASSFRGEGYTF. For the CDR3, the DNA is TGTGCCAGCAGCTTCAGGGGGGAAGGCTACACCTTC.

This clone was seen only a few times. The chain has TRBV30 and TRBJ1-2; D unclear. The CDR3 length is 12 residues. The germline gives CDR1 GTSNPN, CDR2 SVGIG (reference sequence). Deletions cut 2 bases from V and 11 bases from J, with 15 bases between. The CDR3 DNA follows: TGTGCCTGGAGTTATGGGCTAGGGAGGTACACCTTC. This gives the protein CAWSYGLGRYTF. Supplemented by reference TRBV30 and TRBJ1-2, the full variable domain reads SQTIHQWPATLVQPVGSPLSLECTVEGTSNPNLYWYRQAAGRGLQLLFYSVGIGQISSEVPQNLSASRPQDRQFILSSKKLLLSDSGFYLCAWSYGLGRYTFGSGTRLTVV.

The V and J genes are TRBV29-1 and TRBJ2-6; 9 positions agree with TRBD1. Germline lookup yields CDR1 SQVTM and CDR2 ANQGSEA. CDR3 length: 15 amino acids. J was trimmed by 0 bases and V by 6 bases; bases with no gene match: 3. The CDR3, as DNA: TGCAGCGTGGGGACAGGGCACTCTGGGGCCAACGTCCTGACTTTC. It yields the protein CSVGTGHSGANVLTF. Full variable domain (outside the CDR3, taken from reference TRBV29-1 and TRBJ2-6): SAVISQKPSRDICQRGTSLTIQCQVDSQVTMMFWYRQQPGQSLTLIATANQGSEATYESGFVIDKFPISRPNLTFSTLTVSNMSPEDSSIYLCSVGTGHSGANVLTFGAGSRLTVL.

This chain uses TRBV29-1 with TRBJ1-3; 8 nucleotides agree with TRBD1. V lost 6 bases and J lost 2; bases outside the gene matches: 3. CDR3 length: 13 amino acids. CDR1 and CDR2 (germline): SQVTM, ANQGSEA. CDR3 sequence (DNA): TGCAGCGTACAACAGGGGGCTGGAAACACCATATATTTT. Protein sequence: CSVQQGAGNTIYF.

This chain connects TRBV15 to TRBJ1-6; TRBD1 matches 7 bases. The ends lost 4 bases at V and 5 bases at J; junction bases unmatched: 5. Germline CDR1 LNHNV, CDR2 YYDKDF (reference sequence). The length of the CDR3 is 15 residues. The CDR3 DNA is TGTGCCACCAGCATCCGACAGGGACATAATTCACCCCTCCACTTT. Amino acid sequence: CATSIRQGHNSPLHF.

The genes are TRBV5-1 and TRBJ2-3, with D tentatively TRBD1 (6 bases). V lost 4 bases and J 3 bases, leaving 24 bases between the germline ends. Germline lookup yields CDR1 SGHRS and CDR2 YFSETQ. The CDR3 totals 18 residues. This chain's CDR3 is CASSLTTDSPSRTDTQYF. CDR3 DNA sequence: TGCGCCAGCAGCCTGACCACGGACAGTCCCTCAAGGACAGATACGCAGTATTTT.

J is TRBJ1-3 and V is TRBV1. TRBV1 is recorded as a pseudogene. CDR3 size: 15 residues. The DNA of the CDR3 is TGCACCAGCAGCCCAAACGGACCCTCTGGAAACACCATATATTTT. Its protein product is CTSSPNGPSGNTIYF.